This is a list of T cell receptor beta chains from one sample in a study of identical twins. MiXCR, applied by TCRdb to the 5' RACE reads, yields one record per CDR3 protein. The sample has approximately 690,000 distinct CDR3 sequences; 5.5% to 6.5% are singletons. Source material: naive T cells sorted from blood. Receptors originate from a man aged 18 to 29 in good health. CDR3s include the opening cysteine and the closing phenylalanine or tryptophan. Fields, in order: J gene, clone size, CDR3 length, D gene, V gene, CDR3 DNA, CDR3 protein. D genes are given only for firm matches. The size field is filled for only some rows; it gives once, few, many or a size class.

j_call: TRBJ2-4
clone_size: few
cdr3_length: 14
d_call: -
v_call: TRBV24-1
cdr3_nt: TGTGCCACCAGTGATCCGACCAATATAGACATTCAGTACTTC
cdr3_aa: CATSDPTNIDIQYF

j_call: TRBJ2-5
clone_size: -
cdr3_length: 17
d_call: -
v_call: TRBV5-1
cdr3_nt: TGCGCCAGCAGCACGGAACTTGGACAGCCGAACCAAGAGACCCAGTACTTC
cdr3_aa: CASSTELGQPNQETQYF

j_call: TRBJ2-1
clone_size: few
cdr3_length: 14
d_call: -
v_call: TRBV29-1
cdr3_nt: TGCAGCGCCGGACTCGCGAGCTCCTACAATGAGCAGTTCTTC
cdr3_aa: CSAGLASSYNEQFF

j_call: TRBJ2-3
clone_size: many
cdr3_length: 14
d_call: -
v_call: TRBV15
cdr3_nt: TGTGCCACCAGCCGTGGGACTGCTAGAGATACGCAGTATTTT
cdr3_aa: CATSRGTARDTQYF

j_call: TRBJ2-7
clone_size: -
cdr3_length: 14
d_call: -
v_call: TRBV19
cdr3_nt: TGTGCCAGTAGTATGGCCCGTAGTTCCTACGAGCAGTACTTC
cdr3_aa: CASSMARSSYEQYF

j_call: TRBJ2-5
clone_size: many
cdr3_length: 12
d_call: -
v_call: TRBV10-1
cdr3_nt: TGCGCCAGCAGTGATCCGTCAGAGACCCAGTACTTC
cdr3_aa: CASSDPSETQYF

j_call: TRBJ2-2
clone_size: -
cdr3_length: 13
d_call: -
v_call: TRBV2
cdr3_nt: TGTGCCAGCAGTGAACGGGGGAACGGGGAGCTGTTTTTT
cdr3_aa: CASSERGNGELFF

j_call: TRBJ1-1
clone_size: -
cdr3_length: 14
d_call: -
v_call: TRBV11-2
cdr3_nt: TGTGCCAGCAGCTGGACAGTGATGAACACTGAAGCTTTCTTT
cdr3_aa: CASSWTVMNTEAFF

j_call: TRBJ2-7
clone_size: few
cdr3_length: 13
d_call: TRBD2
v_call: TRBV20-1
cdr3_nt: TGCAGTGCTGGGGGGGTAACAGGTCACGAGCAGTACTTC
cdr3_aa: CSAGGVTGHEQYF

j_call: TRBJ2-1
clone_size: -
cdr3_length: 14
d_call: -
v_call: TRBV5-1
cdr3_nt: TGCGCCAGCCGATGGGAAGTCGTCTACAATGAGCAGTTCTTC
cdr3_aa: CASRWEVVYNEQFF

j_call: TRBJ2-2
clone_size: -
cdr3_length: 13
d_call: -
v_call: TRBV24-1
cdr3_nt: TGTGCCACCAGTGATTCAGGAGCCGGGGAGCTGTTTTTT
cdr3_aa: CATSDSGAGELFF

j_call: TRBJ2-1
clone_size: -
cdr3_length: 15
d_call: -
v_call: TRBV11-2
cdr3_nt: TGTGCCAGCAGGGATCCGGGACGGTACTACAATGAGCAGTTCTTC
cdr3_aa: CASRDPGRYYNEQFF

j_call: TRBJ2-2
clone_size: many
cdr3_length: 15
d_call: -
v_call: TRBV12-3/TRBV12-4
cdr3_nt: TGTGCCAGCAGCCCCCCAGGGAGCAATACCGGGGAGCTGTTTTTT
cdr3_aa: CASSPPGSNTGELFF

j_call: TRBJ2-2
clone_size: -
cdr3_length: 19
d_call: TRBD2
v_call: TRBV3-1
cdr3_nt: TGTGCCAGCGGAGAGACTAGCGGGAGAGTGATTAGGTACACCGGGGAGCTGTTTTTT
cdr3_aa: CASGETSGRVIRYTGELFF

j_call: TRBJ2-5
clone_size: few
cdr3_length: 14
d_call: TRBD2
v_call: TRBV28
cdr3_nt: TGTGCCAGCAGTTTTACTAGCGTCAAAGAGACCCAGTACTTC
cdr3_aa: CASSFTSVKETQYF

j_call: TRBJ2-6
clone_size: -
cdr3_length: 17
d_call: TRBD1
v_call: TRBV6-5
cdr3_nt: TGTGCCAGCAGTTACTCTGGGACAGGGACCGGGGCCAACGTCCTGACTTTC
cdr3_aa: CASSYSGTGTGANVLTF

j_call: TRBJ1-5
clone_size: few
cdr3_length: 15
d_call: TRBD1
v_call: TRBV6-1
cdr3_nt: TGTGCCAGCAGCCGCGGACAGGGAGGAAGTCAGCCCCAGCATTTT
cdr3_aa: CASSRGQGGSQPQHF

j_call: TRBJ2-5
clone_size: many
cdr3_length: 11
d_call: -
v_call: TRBV29-1
cdr3_nt: TGCAGCGTTGAGCCCCAAGAGACCCAGTACTTC
cdr3_aa: CSVEPQETQYF

j_call: TRBJ1-1
clone_size: -
cdr3_length: 11
d_call: -
v_call: TRBV7-9
cdr3_nt: TGTGCCAACGGGGAAGGTATCGGAGCTTTCTTT
cdr3_aa: CANGEGIGAFF

j_call: TRBJ2-1
clone_size: many
cdr3_length: 11
d_call: -
v_call: TRBV29-1
cdr3_nt: TGCAGCGTTGCTAGGGCGGGTGAGCAGTTCTTC
cdr3_aa: CSVARAGEQFF

j_call: TRBJ1-5
clone_size: many
cdr3_length: 13
d_call: -
v_call: TRBV12-3/TRBV12-4
cdr3_nt: TGTGCCAGCAGGGGAGGGCACAATCAGCCCCAGCATTTT
cdr3_aa: CASRGGHNQPQHF

j_call: TRBJ2-1
clone_size: few
cdr3_length: 15
d_call: -
v_call: TRBV19
cdr3_nt: TGTGCCAGTAGTATAGAAAATTTGGGGTACAATGAGCAGTTCTTC
cdr3_aa: CASSIENLGYNEQFF

j_call: TRBJ2-4
clone_size: many
cdr3_length: 13
d_call: -
v_call: TRBV6-2/TRBV6-3
cdr3_nt: TGTGCCAGCAGCCGTGACAGAGCGGACATTCAGTACTTC
cdr3_aa: CASSRDRADIQYF

j_call: TRBJ2-1
clone_size: many
cdr3_length: 14
d_call: -
v_call: TRBV24-1
cdr3_nt: TGTGCCACCTCCCTCTCGTTGACTCCCAATGAGCAGTTCTTC
cdr3_aa: CATSLSLTPNEQFF

j_call: TRBJ2-7
clone_size: -
cdr3_length: 13
d_call: -
v_call: TRBV7-2
cdr3_nt: TGTGCCAGCAGCTTAGGGGAGGTGGTCGAGCAGTACTTC
cdr3_aa: CASSLGEVVEQYF

j_call: TRBJ1-2
clone_size: many
cdr3_length: 15
d_call: -
v_call: TRBV7-3
cdr3_nt: TGTGCCAGCAGCTTCGACGGGAAGGGCGCTTATGGCTACACCTTC
cdr3_aa: CASSFDGKGAYGYTF

j_call: TRBJ2-2
clone_size: -
cdr3_length: 17
d_call: -
v_call: TRBV11-3
cdr3_nt: TGTGCCAGCAGCTTCACGACAAGCAGGAGGAACACCGGGGAGCTGTTTTTT
cdr3_aa: CASSFTTSRRNTGELFF

j_call: TRBJ2-1
clone_size: few
cdr3_length: 14
d_call: -
v_call: TRBV7-9
cdr3_nt: TGTGCCAGCAGCTTCGTGACGGGGTACAATGAGCAGTTCTTC
cdr3_aa: CASSFVTGYNEQFF

j_call: TRBJ2-1
clone_size: many
cdr3_length: 14
d_call: -
v_call: TRBV10-3
cdr3_nt: TGTGCCATCAGTGGGAGCTCTTCCTACAATGAGCAGTTCTTC
cdr3_aa: CAISGSSSYNEQFF

j_call: TRBJ2-1
clone_size: many
cdr3_length: 12
d_call: -
v_call: TRBV10-3
cdr3_nt: TGTGCCATCAGTGAAGGTGGGGGTAGTTACTTCTTC
cdr3_aa: CAISEGGGSYFF

j_call: TRBJ2-5
clone_size: many
cdr3_length: 11
d_call: -
v_call: TRBV10-3
cdr3_nt: TGTGCCATCAGTGAAAAGGAGACCCAGTACTTC
cdr3_aa: CAISEKETQYF

j_call: TRBJ2-1
clone_size: many
cdr3_length: 15
d_call: TRBD2
v_call: TRBV5-1
cdr3_nt: TGCGCCAGCAGCTTGTTTCTAGCGGGAGGGAAGGAGCAGTTCTTC
cdr3_aa: CASSLFLAGGKEQFF

j_call: TRBJ2-7
clone_size: few
cdr3_length: 12
d_call: TRBD1
v_call: TRBV19
cdr3_nt: TGTGCCAGTAGTCTCCGGACAGGCGAGCAGTACTTC
cdr3_aa: CASSLRTGEQYF

j_call: TRBJ1-1
clone_size: -
cdr3_length: 12
d_call: -
v_call: TRBV19
cdr3_nt: TGTGCCAGTACGAGGGTAAACACTGAAGCTTTCTTT
cdr3_aa: CASTRVNTEAFF

j_call: TRBJ1-5
clone_size: few
cdr3_length: 14
d_call: -
v_call: TRBV4-1
cdr3_nt: TGCGCCAGCAGCCAAGTGGGGGTCAATCAGCCCCAGCATTTT
cdr3_aa: CASSQVGVNQPQHF

j_call: TRBJ1-3
clone_size: few
cdr3_length: 19
d_call: -
v_call: TRBV7-6
cdr3_nt: TGTGCCAGCAGCTTAAACCCTGTTGGGTGGGCACTCAATTCGGACACCATATATTTT
cdr3_aa: CASSLNPVGWALNSDTIYF

j_call: TRBJ2-1
clone_size: many
cdr3_length: 15
d_call: TRBD1
v_call: TRBV12-3/TRBV12-4
cdr3_nt: TGTGCCAGCGGGGTACCGGGACAGGGGGCGAATGAGCAGTTCTTC
cdr3_aa: CASGVPGQGANEQFF

j_call: TRBJ2-5
clone_size: many
cdr3_length: 13
d_call: -
v_call: TRBV10-3
cdr3_nt: TGTGCCATCAGATCGGGGAGTCAAGAGACCCAGTACTTC
cdr3_aa: CAIRSGSQETQYF

j_call: TRBJ2-5
clone_size: few
cdr3_length: 13
d_call: -
v_call: TRBV12-3/TRBV12-4
cdr3_nt: TGTGCCAGCAGTCGGTTTGCCCAAGAGACCCAGTACTTC
cdr3_aa: CASSRFAQETQYF

j_call: TRBJ2-2
clone_size: few
cdr3_length: 17
d_call: TRBD2
v_call: TRBV11-2
cdr3_nt: TGTGCCAGCAGCTTAAGATCCGGGACTAGCTTAACCGGGGAGCTGTTTTTT
cdr3_aa: CASSLRSGTSLTGELFF

j_call: TRBJ2-7
clone_size: many
cdr3_length: 12
d_call: -
v_call: TRBV7-2
cdr3_nt: TGTGCCAGCAGCTCCAGGGGCAGGGAGCAGTACTTC
cdr3_aa: CASSSRGREQYF

j_call: TRBJ2-3
clone_size: few
cdr3_length: 16
d_call: -
v_call: TRBV6-2/TRBV6-3
cdr3_nt: TGTGCCAGCAGTAACGCCGCGGACCTATCAGGAGATACGCAGTATTTT
cdr3_aa: CASSNAADLSGDTQYF

j_call: TRBJ2-3
clone_size: -
cdr3_length: 15
d_call: -
v_call: TRBV4-3
cdr3_nt: TGCGCCAGCAGCCAAGACGAGGGAGCGGTAGATACGCAGTATTTT
cdr3_aa: CASSQDEGAVDTQYF

j_call: TRBJ2-3
clone_size: many
cdr3_length: 14
d_call: TRBD2
v_call: TRBV29-1
cdr3_nt: TGCAGCGCCACTAGCGGGAGGGCCTCAGATACGCAGTATTTT
cdr3_aa: CSATSGRASDTQYF

j_call: TRBJ2-3
clone_size: few
cdr3_length: 15
d_call: -
v_call: TRBV19
cdr3_nt: TGTGCCAGTAGTACAAGGGACTTAAGCACAGATACGCAGTATTTT
cdr3_aa: CASSTRDLSTDTQYF

j_call: TRBJ2-5
clone_size: many
cdr3_length: 13
d_call: -
v_call: TRBV29-1
cdr3_nt: TGCAGCGTTGGAAGCGGCACCCCAGAGACCCAGTACTTC
cdr3_aa: CSVGSGTPETQYF

j_call: TRBJ2-7
clone_size: -
cdr3_length: 14
d_call: -
v_call: TRBV4-2
cdr3_nt: TGTGCCAGCAGCCAAGATCCCAGAACCTACGAGCAGTACTTC
cdr3_aa: CASSQDPRTYEQYF

j_call: TRBJ1-5
clone_size: many
cdr3_length: 14
d_call: -
v_call: TRBV13
cdr3_nt: TGTGCCAGCAGCTTGGGCAGCGACAATCAGCCCCAGCATTTT
cdr3_aa: CASSLGSDNQPQHF

j_call: TRBJ2-1
clone_size: many
cdr3_length: 15
d_call: -
v_call: TRBV9
cdr3_nt: TGTGCCAGCCAAACAGGGACGAGCTCCTACAATGAGCAGTTCTTC
cdr3_aa: CASQTGTSSYNEQFF

j_call: TRBJ2-1
clone_size: few
cdr3_length: 16
d_call: -
v_call: TRBV7-9
cdr3_nt: TGTGCCAGCAGCGTATCCGTCTCTTGGGGTTACAATGAGCAGTTCTTC
cdr3_aa: CASSVSVSWGYNEQFF

j_call: TRBJ2-3
clone_size: many
cdr3_length: 12
d_call: -
v_call: TRBV29-1
cdr3_nt: TGCAGCGCGGGTCCAAAAACAGATACGCAGTATTTT
cdr3_aa: CSAGPKTDTQYF

j_call: TRBJ2-7
clone_size: many
cdr3_length: 11
d_call: -
v_call: TRBV15
cdr3_nt: TGTGCCACCAGCAGTGCGGACGAGCAGTACTTC
cdr3_aa: CATSSADEQYF

j_call: TRBJ2-3
clone_size: many
cdr3_length: 16
d_call: -
v_call: TRBV9
cdr3_nt: TGTGCCAGCAGCGTAGGATCGGACTATGTCACAGATACGCAGTATTTT
cdr3_aa: CASSVGSDYVTDTQYF